This TCR beta chain is from a study of blood T cell repertoires in COVID-19. V trimming: 4 bases; J trimming: 0 bases; junction bases outside the gene matches: 6. Germline CDR1 reads SGHRS; CDR2 reads YFSETQ. The CDR3 contains 16 residues. Study members were between about 18 and 89 years old and lived in roughly 24 US regions. Profiling relied on immunoSEQ multiplex PCR, and the TCRdb table lists in-frame clones only, not all of them. The table includes some 200,000 clones, 80% to 90% detected once. The receptor was isolated from a man aged 40-49 years who had recovered from COVID-19. Sequenced sample: PBMCs or T cells enriched from blood (not recorded which). The gene calls are TRBV5-1 and TRBJ1-1; TRBD1 agrees at 10 bases. The CDR3: CASSPDRGLVNTEAFF. The CDR3 DNA reads TGCGCCAGCAGCCCCGACAGGGGGCTGGTGAACACTGAAGCTTTCTTT. The entire variable domain, with the rest obtained from reference TRBV5-1 and TRBJ1-1, is as follows: KAGVTQTPRYLIKTRGQQVTLSCSPISGHRSVSWYQQTPGQGLQFLFEYFSETQRNKGNFPGRFSGRQFSNSRSEMNVSTLELGDSALYLCASSPDRGLVNTEAFFGQGTRLTVV.